Below, 9 T cell receptor beta chains from the same sample are listed, as sequenced in a study of response to subunit inactivated influenza vaccine. TCRdb reprocessed the RT-PCR reads via MiXCR and lists one record per CDR3 protein. Here the sample spans 650,000 to 800,000 distinct CDR3 sequences, approximately 15% being singletons. Sequences were derived from PBMCs from blood, sampled less than 15 days before vaccination. The receptors were gathered from a man aged 50 to 60 who received an inactivated influenza vaccine.

Ten or more counts support this clonotype. The chain combines TRBV11-1 with TRBJ2-2, with D hard to call. Germline assignment: CDR1 SGHAT and CDR2 FQDESV (reference sequence). V was pared by 3 bases and J by 5 bases, with 7 bases between. The CDR3 runs 13 residues. The CDR3 coding sequence is TGTGCCAGCAGCTTCGGCCTAACCGGGGAGCTGTTTTTT. Translated, it gives CASSFGLTGELFF.

The chain uses TRBV5-1 and TRBJ1-5; perhaps TRBD1 as D (6 bases). This CDR3 contains 16 residues. The V and J ends lost 0 bases and 5 bases respectively, with 15 bases between them. Per germline, CDR1 SGHRS and CDR2 YFSETQ. The CDR3 reads CASSLVRRGAHQPQHF. CDR3 in DNA: TGCGCCAGCAGCTTGGTTCGCAGGGGCGCCCATCAGCCCCAGCATTTT.

The chain employs TRBV6-2 or TRBV6-3 and TRBJ2-1; no clear D gene. The germline CDR1 and CDR2 sequences are MNHEY and SVGEGT. V was cut by 5 bases and J by 1 base, with 9 bases left in between. CDR3 size: 14 residues. CDR3 nucleotides: TGTGCCAGCAGTACAGTGAGGTCCTACAATGAGCAGTTCTTC. This translates into CASSTVRSYNEQFF.

The V gene is TRBV3-1, the J gene TRBJ1-1; a possible D gene is TRBD1 (5 bases). V was clipped by 4 bases and J by 8 bases, with 11 bases between them. CDR1 is LGHDT and CDR2 is YNNKEL in the germline V gene (reference sequence). The CDR3 runs to 12 residues. CDR3 loop: CASSPAGREAFF. The CDR3 bases are TGTGCCAGCAGCCCTGCGGGGCGCGAAGCTTTCTTT.

The chain combines TRBV28 with TRBJ2-7; TRBD1 or TRBD2 may be the D gene (5 bases each). Between the trimmed V and J ends, which lost 3 bases and 11 bases, there was a span of 14 bases. Germline V gene data show CDR1 as MDHEN and CDR2 as SYDVKM. The CDR3 length is 12 residues. CDR3 DNA: TGTGCCAGCAGTTTGAGAGGGGCTAAGGAGTACTTC. It codes for CASSLRGAKEYF. Looking up the rest from reference TRBV28 and TRBJ2-7 gives the full variable domain: DVKVTQSSRYLVKRTGEKVFLECVQDMDHENMFWYRQDPGLGLRLIYFSYDVKMKEKGDIPEGYSVSREKKERFSLILESASTNQTSMYLCASSLRGAKEYFGPGTRLTVT.

The V and J genes are TRBV4-3 and TRBJ2-4; TRBD2 might be the D (6 bases). Trimming removed 1 base from V and 2 bases from J, with 9 bases in between. Germline lookup yields CDR1 LGHNA and CDR2 YSLEER. This CDR3 comprises 15 residues. CDR3 sequence (DNA): TGCGCCAGCAGCCAAGCAAGCGGGTCCAAAAACATTCAGTACTTC. Translating it yields CASSQASGSKNIQYF.

The rearrangement uses TRBV11-1 and TRBJ2-1; D possibly matches TRBD1 or TRBD2 (5 bases each). The CDR3 loop spans 20 amino acids. The V gene's germline CDR1 is SGHAT and CDR2 FQDESV (reference sequence). V lost 2 bases to trimming and J lost 4 bases, with 27 bases between them. In DNA, the CDR3 is TGTGCCAGCAGCTTATGGAGGCACGACAGCTATCCACCCCCGTACAATGAGCAGTTCTTC. This encodes CASSLWRHDSYPPPYNEQFF.

The chain has TRBV5-1 and TRBJ2-2; the match to TRBD2 covers 10 bases. CDR3 length equals 14 residues. Germline V gene data show CDR1 as SGHRS and CDR2 as YFSETQ. The V segment lost 0 bases and the J segment 7 bases; nucleotides outside the gene matches: 0. CDR3 nucleotides: TGCGCCAGCAGCTTGGGGACTAGCGGCGGGGAGCTGTTTTTT. As protein: CASSLGTSGGELFF.

CDR3 bases: TGTGCCAGCAGTTCCGAAACTAGCGGGAGCTCCTACAATGAGCAGTTCTTC. The encoded protein is CASSSETSGSSYNEQFF. The genes are TRBV6-2 or TRBV6-3 and TRBJ2-1, with 11 bases lining up with TRBD2. The germline V gene encodes CDR1 MNHEY and CDR2 SVGEGT. The CDR3 consists of 17 residues. Trimming cost V 4 bases and J 0 bases; bases outside gene matches: 5.